The 8 T cell receptor beta chains presented below share a single source sample, sequenced in a study of OX40 agonist ivuxolimab in advanced cancers. Profiled with immunoSEQ multiplex PCR; TCRdb holds only in-frame clones, not every one. The sample yields about 64,000 clones, roughly 84% seen once. This sample comprised CD4+ or CD8+ T cells sorted from blood, obtained in a trial of the OX40 agonist ivuxolimab. Every receptor here comes from an adult with an advanced solid tumor such as melanoma, head and neck, liver or kidney cancer.

This chain joins TRBV9 and TRBJ2-7, with D uncertain. This CDR3 is built from 15 residues. V was trimmed by 0 bases and J by 2 bases, leaving 12 bases between them. Germline CDR1 and CDR2: SGDLS and YYNGEE. As DNA, the CDR3 is TGTGCCAGCAGCGTAGGGTCTGCAGTTCCCTACGAGCAGTACTTC. Translation: CASSVGSAVPYEQYF.

The chain is built from TRBV4-1 and TRBJ2-7, with TRBD2 identical over 8 bases. Germline CDR1 reads MGHRA; CDR2 reads YSYEKL. The CDR3 spans 16 residues. V lost 1 base, J lost 3 bases, and 8 bases stayed unmatched. CDR3 sequence reads: CASSQVGRAIYYEQYF. CDR3 DNA: TGCGCCAGCAGCCAAGTCGGGAGGGCCATTTACTACGAGCAGTACTTC.

V usage is TRBV5-1 and J usage is TRBJ1-1, with no clear D. CDR3 length: 14 residues. V shed 2 bases and J shed 1 base, with 9 bases lying between them. CDR1 is SGHRS, CDR2 YFSETQ, per germline. The CDR3 is CASSLSDGNTEAFF. Written as DNA, the CDR3 is TGCGCCAGCAGCTTATCGGACGGGAACACTGAAGCTTTCTTT.

The sample holds one count of this clone. The chain has TRBV29-1 and TRBJ1-5, with a tentative D call TRBD1 (6 bases). V gave up 6 bases and J gave up 0 bases, with 30 bases separating them. Looked up from germline, CDR1 is SQVTM and CDR2 is ANQGSEA. The CDR3 extends over 20 amino acids. CDR3 in DNA: TGCAGCGTGGGGGCGCCGGGCTTCGGGCCAACACTGTGTAGCAATCAGCCCCAGCATTTT. It codes for CSVGAPGFGPTLCSNQPQHF.

The chain links TRBV5-1 to TRBJ2-3; TRBD1 aligns across 10 bases. Per germline, CDR1 SGHRS and CDR2 YFSETQ. The ends lost 4 bases at V and 0 bases at J; junction bases unmatched: 2. The CDR3 runs 15 residues. The CDR3 spells CASSGGQGSTDTQYF. The CDR3 coding sequence is TGCGCCAGCAGCGGGGGACAGGGGAGCACAGATACGCAGTATTTT.

In DNA, the CDR3 is TGTGCCTCGACTCAAAATAGGGCGAAAAAGGGGAATCAGCCCCAGCATTTT. It translates to CASTQNRAKKGNQPQHF. The chain uses TRBV19 and TRBJ1-5; weak D call: TRBD1 (5 bases). The V gene's germline CDR1 is LNHDA and CDR2 SQIVND (reference sequence). This CDR3 is built from 17 residues. The V end lost 11 bases, the J end lost 4 bases, and 27 bases lay between the germline ends.

The chain recombines TRBV4-2 with TRBJ2-5; no clear D. The germline CDR1 and CDR2 sequences are LGHNA and YNFKEQ. Trimming stripped 2 bases from V and 5 bases from J, with 9 bases between. The CDR3 is 13 residues long. CDR3 amino acids: CASSQIVGETQYF. CDR3 DNA sequence: TGTGCCAGCAGCCAAATCGTCGGCGAGACCCAGTACTTC.

V and J are TRBV7-9 and TRBJ2-7, with 7 bases fitting TRBD1. Germline-derived CDR1 and CDR2 are SEHNR and FQNEAQ (reference sequence). With 5 bases clipped from V and 1 base from J, the junction kept 8 bases outside the gene matches. The CDR3 totals 15 residues. For the CDR3, the DNA is TGTGCCAGCAGCCCCCTAGGGGACAGTTCCTACGAGCAGTACTTC. It specifies CASSPLGDSSYEQYF. Full variable domain (remainder filled in from reference TRBV7-9 and TRBJ2-7): DTGVSQNPRHKITKRGQNVTFRCDPISEHNRLYWYRQTLGQGPEFLTYFQNEAQLEKSRLLSDRFSAERPKGSFSTLEIQRTEQGDSAMYLCASSPLGDSSYEQYFGPGTRLTVT.